This T cell receptor beta chain was identified during a study of T cell clusters in autoimmune cytopenias. As to this clonotype: Its target is not known.

Multiplex touch-down PCR amplified TRB using TRB-A and TRB-B pools in one tube. TCRdb reprocessed the multiplex PCR reads and keeps a single row for each CDR3 protein, giving no DNA. Its listing shows under 8,500 distinct CDR3 sequences. TRB was amplified from roughly 270 ng of peripheral blood genomic DNA per sample. The CDR3 is 13 amino acids. The germline V gene has CDR1 MNHEY and CDR2 SMNVEV (reference sequence). Whole-study findings and limits: The T cell clusters came from computational analysis alone and lack functional validation.

The same data also contributed to another study, on T cell repertoires in aging, cancer and after chemotherapy.

The J gene is TRBJ1-5, the V gene TRBV27; TCRdb proposes TRBD1, but this gene call is untestable without DNA. Specimen: peripheral blood. This clonotype originated in a human donor in good health. CDR3 sequence: CASRPTGGQPQHF.